The entry below gives a single T cell receptor beta chain sequence along with its context. Using genomic DNA as the template, TCR beta VDJ and CDR3 profiling was carried out. TCRdb redid the calling of the reads with MiXCR, one entry per CDR3 protein. Of about 180,000 distinct CDR3 sequences in the sample, roughly half were seen once. This CDR3 comprises 16 residues. After removal of 4 bases from V and 5 bases from J, the junction contained 12 bases not matched to a gene. CDR1 is WNHNN, CDR2 SYGVQD, per germline (reference sequence). The data originate from a study of CD8+CD57+ T cells in acquired aplastic anemia. Patients picked for sequencing had shown CD8+CD57+ cell expansion detected by flow cytometry.

This TCR was recovered from a human donor with aplastic anemia. V and J are TRBV10-1 and TRBJ2-5, with 8 bases that match TRBD2. Sequencing was performed on sorted CD4+, CD8+, or CD8+CD57+ T cells (not recorded which) from PBMCs. The CDR3 DNA reads TGCGCCAGCAGTGCGGTCCGGCGGGAGGATCATGAGACCCAGTACTTC. Protein product: CASSAVRREDHETQYF.